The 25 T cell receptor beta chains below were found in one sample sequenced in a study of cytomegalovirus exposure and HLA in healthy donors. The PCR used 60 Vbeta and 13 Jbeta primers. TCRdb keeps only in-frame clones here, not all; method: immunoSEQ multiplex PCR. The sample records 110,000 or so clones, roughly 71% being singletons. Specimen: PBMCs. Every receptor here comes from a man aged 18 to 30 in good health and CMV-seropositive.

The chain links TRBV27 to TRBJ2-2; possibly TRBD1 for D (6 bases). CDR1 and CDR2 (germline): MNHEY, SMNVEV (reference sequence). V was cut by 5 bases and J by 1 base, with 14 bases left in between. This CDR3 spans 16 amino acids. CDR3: CASSQSQGWNTGELFF. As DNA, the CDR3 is TGTGCCAGCAGTCAGAGCCAGGGGTGGAACACCGGGGAGCTGTTTTTT.

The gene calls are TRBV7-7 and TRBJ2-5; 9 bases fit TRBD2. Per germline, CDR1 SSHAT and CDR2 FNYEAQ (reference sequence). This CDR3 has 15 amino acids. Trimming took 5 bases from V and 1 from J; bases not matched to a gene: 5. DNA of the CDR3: TGTGCCAGCAGCGGTGGCGGGGGGGCCCAAGAGACCCAGTACTTC. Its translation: CASSGGGGAQETQYF.

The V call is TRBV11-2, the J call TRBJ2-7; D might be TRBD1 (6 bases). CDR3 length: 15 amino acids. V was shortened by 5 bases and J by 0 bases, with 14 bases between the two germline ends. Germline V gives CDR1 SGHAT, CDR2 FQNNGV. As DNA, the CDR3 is TGTGCCAGCAGCCTCGAAACAGGGAGCTCCTACGAGCAGTACTTC. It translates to CASSLETGSSYEQYF.

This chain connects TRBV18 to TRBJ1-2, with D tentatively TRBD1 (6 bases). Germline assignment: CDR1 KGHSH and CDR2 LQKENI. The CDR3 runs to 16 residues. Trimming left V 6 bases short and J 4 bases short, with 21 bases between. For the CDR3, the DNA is TGTGCCAGCTCTCGTACCCGGGACAACACACGCTATGGCTACACCTTC. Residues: CASSRTRDNTRYGYTF.

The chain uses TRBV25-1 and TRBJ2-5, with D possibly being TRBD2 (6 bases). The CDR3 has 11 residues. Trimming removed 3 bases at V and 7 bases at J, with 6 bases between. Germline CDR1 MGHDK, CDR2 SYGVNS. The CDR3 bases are TGTGCCAGCAGTGAGGGAGGGACCCAGTACTTC. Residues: CASSEGGTQYF. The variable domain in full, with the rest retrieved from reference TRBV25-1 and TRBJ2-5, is EADIYQTPRYLVIGTGKKITLECSQTMGHDKMYWYQQDPGMELHLIHYSYGVNSTEKGDLSSESTVSRIRTEHFPLTLESARPSHTSQYLCASSEGGTQYFGPGTRLLVL.

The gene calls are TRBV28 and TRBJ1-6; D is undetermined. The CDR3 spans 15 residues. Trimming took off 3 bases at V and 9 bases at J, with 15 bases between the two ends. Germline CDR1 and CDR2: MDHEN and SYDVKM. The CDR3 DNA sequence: TGTGCCAGCAGTTTCCGCATAGGCCGCGGTTCACCCCTCCACTTT. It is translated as CASSFRIGRGSPLHF.

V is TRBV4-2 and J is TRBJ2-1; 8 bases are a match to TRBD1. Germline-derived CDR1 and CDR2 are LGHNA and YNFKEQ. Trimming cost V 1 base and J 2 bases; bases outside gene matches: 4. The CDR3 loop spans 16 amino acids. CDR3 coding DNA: TGTGCCAGCAGCCAAGGGACAGGGCGAACCTACAATGAGCAGTTCTTC. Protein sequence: CASSQGTGRTYNEQFF.

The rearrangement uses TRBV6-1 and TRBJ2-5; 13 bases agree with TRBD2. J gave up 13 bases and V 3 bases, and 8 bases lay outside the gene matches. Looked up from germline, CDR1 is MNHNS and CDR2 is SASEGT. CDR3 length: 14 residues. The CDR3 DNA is TGTGCCAGCAGTGATGGACTAGCGGGGGTCCCCGGGTACTTC. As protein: CASSDGLAGVPGYF.

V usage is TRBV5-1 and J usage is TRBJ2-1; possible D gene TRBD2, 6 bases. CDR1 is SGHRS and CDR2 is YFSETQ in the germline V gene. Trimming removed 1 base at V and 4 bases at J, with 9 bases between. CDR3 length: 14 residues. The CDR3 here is CASSLPGAYNEQFF. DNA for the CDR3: TGCGCCAGCAGCTTGCCGGGAGCTTACAATGAGCAGTTCTTC.

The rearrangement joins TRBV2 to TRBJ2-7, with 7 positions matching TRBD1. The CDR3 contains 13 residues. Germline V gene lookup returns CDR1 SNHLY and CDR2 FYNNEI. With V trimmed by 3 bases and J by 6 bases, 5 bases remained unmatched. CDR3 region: CASSETGLGEQYF. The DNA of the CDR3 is TGTGCCAGCAGTGAGACAGGGTTAGGCGAGCAGTACTTC.

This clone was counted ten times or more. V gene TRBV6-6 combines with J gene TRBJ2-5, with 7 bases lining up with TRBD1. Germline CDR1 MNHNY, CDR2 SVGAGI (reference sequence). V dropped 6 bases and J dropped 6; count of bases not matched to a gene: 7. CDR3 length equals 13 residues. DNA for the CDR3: TGTGCCAGCAGCGCCGGGACAGAGCAGACCCAGTACTTC. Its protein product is CASSAGTEQTQYF.

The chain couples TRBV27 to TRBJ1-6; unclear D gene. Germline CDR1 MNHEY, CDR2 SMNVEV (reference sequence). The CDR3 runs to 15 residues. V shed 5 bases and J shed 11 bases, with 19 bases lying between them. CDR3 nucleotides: TGTGCCAGCAGTACCTTTGGAGGGATTGGGGCACCCCTCCACTTT. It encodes CASSTFGGIGAPLHF.

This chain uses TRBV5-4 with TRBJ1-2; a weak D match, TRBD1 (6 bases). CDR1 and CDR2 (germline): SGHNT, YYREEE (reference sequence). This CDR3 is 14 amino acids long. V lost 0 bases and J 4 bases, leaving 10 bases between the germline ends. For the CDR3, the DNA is TGTGCCAGCAGCTTGGCTTTGACAGGCTATGGCTACACCTTC. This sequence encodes CASSLALTGYGYTF. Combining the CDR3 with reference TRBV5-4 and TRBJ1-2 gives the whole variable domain ETGVTQSPTHLIKTRGQQVTLRCSSQSGHNTVSWYQQALGQGPQFIFQYYREEENGRGNFPPRFSGLQFPNYSSELNVNALELDDSALYLCASSLALTGYGYTFGSGTRLTVV.

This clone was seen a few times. CDR3 nucleotide sequence: TGTGCCAACCAGGACAGGGCGAACACCGGGGAGCTGTTTTTT. As protein: CANQDRANTGELFF. The V and J genes are TRBV2 and TRBJ2-2; 8 positions agree with TRBD1. The trim removed 10 bases at V and 0 bases at J, leaving 4 bases unmatched. The CDR3 is made up of 14 amino acids. Germline V CDR1 and CDR2: SNHLY, FYNNEI.

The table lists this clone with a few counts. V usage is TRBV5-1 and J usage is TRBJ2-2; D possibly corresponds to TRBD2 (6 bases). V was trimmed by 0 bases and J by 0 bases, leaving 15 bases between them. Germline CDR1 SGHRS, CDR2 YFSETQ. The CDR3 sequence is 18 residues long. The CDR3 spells CASSLVRGGVPNTGELFF. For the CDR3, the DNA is TGCGCCAGCAGCTTGGTACGAGGCGGGGTTCCGAACACCGGGGAGCTGTTTTTT.

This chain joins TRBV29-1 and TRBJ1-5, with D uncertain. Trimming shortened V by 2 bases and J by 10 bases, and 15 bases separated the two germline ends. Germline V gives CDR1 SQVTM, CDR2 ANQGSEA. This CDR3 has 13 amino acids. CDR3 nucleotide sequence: TGCAGCGTTGAAAGTTACAGTGGAGGCCCCCAGCATTTT. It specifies CSVESYSGGPQHF. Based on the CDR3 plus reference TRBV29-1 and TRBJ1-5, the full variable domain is SAVISQKPSRDICQRGTSLTIQCQVDSQVTMMFWYRQQPGQSLTLIATANQGSEATYESGFVIDKFPISRPNLTFSTLTVSNMSPEDSSIYLCSVESYSGGPQHFGDGTRLSIL.

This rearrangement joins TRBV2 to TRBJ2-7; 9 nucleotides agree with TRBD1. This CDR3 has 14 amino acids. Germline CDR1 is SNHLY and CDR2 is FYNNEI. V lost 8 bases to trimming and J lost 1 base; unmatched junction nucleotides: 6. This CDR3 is CASGGTGLSYEQYV. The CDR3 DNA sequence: TGTGCCAGCGGGGGGACAGGGTTATCCTACGAGCAGTACGTC.

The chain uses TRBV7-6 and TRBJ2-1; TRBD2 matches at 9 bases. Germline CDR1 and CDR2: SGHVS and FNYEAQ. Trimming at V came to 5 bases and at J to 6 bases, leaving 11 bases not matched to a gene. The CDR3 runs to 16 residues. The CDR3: CASSNPAGGPSNEQFF. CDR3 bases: TGTGCCAGCAGCAACCCAGCGGGGGGTCCAAGCAATGAGCAGTTCTTC.

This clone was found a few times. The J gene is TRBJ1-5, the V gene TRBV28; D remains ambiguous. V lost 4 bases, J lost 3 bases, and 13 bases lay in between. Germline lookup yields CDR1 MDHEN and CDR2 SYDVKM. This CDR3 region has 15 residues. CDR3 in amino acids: CASSSTSGFNQPQHF. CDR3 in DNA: TGTGCCAGCAGTTCAACTAGCGGGTTCAATCAGCCCCAGCATTTT.

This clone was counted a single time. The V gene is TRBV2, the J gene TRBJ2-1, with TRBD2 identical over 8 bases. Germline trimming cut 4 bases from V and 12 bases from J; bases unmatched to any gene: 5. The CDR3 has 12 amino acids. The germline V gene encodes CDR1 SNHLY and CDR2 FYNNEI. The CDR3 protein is CASSGGLVGQFF. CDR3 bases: TGTGCCAGCAGTGGGGGACTAGTCGGGCAGTTCTTC.

CDR3 coding DNA: TGCGCCAGCAGCCAAGATTTCAGGATTAACTATGGCTACACCTTC. Translating gives CASSQDFRINYGYTF. This rearrangement joins TRBV4-1 to TRBJ1-2; D is uncertain. There are 15 residues in the CDR3. CDR1 MGHRA and CDR2 YSYEKL come from the germline V gene. Trimming shortened V by 0 bases and J by 1 base, and 9 bases separated the two germline ends.

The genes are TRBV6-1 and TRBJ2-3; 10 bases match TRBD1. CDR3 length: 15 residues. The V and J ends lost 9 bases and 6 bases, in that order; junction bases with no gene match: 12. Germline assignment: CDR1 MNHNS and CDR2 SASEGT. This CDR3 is CASGTGAPPRDTQYF. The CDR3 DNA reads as TGTGCCAGTGGGACAGGGGCCCCTCCCCGGGATACGCAGTATTTT.

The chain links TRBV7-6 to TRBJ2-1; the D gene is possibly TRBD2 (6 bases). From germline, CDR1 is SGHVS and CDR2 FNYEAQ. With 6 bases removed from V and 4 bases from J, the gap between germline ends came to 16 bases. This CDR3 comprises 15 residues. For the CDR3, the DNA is TGTGCCAGCAGTTTTCCCGGCGGGGCGTACAATGAGCAGTTCTTC. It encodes CASSFPGGAYNEQFF.

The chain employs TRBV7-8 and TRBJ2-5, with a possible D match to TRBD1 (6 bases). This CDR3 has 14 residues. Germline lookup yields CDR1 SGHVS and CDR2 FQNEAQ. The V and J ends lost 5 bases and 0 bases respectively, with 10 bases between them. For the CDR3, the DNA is TGTGCCAGCAGCCAGTACAGGGACCAAGAGACCCAGTACTTC. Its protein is CASSQYRDQETQYF.

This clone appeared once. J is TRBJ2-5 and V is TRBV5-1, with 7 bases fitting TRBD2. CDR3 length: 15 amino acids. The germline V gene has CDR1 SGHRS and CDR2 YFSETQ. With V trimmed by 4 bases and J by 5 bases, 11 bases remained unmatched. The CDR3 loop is CASSRNAGVGETQYF. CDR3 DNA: TGCGCCAGCAGCCGGAATGCGGGGGTTGGGGAGACCCAGTACTTC. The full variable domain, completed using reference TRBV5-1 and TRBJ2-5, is KAGVTQTPRYLIKTRGQQVTLSCSPISGHRSVSWYQQTPGQGLQFLFEYFSETQRNKGNFPGRFSGRQFSNSRSEMNVSTLELGDSALYLCASSRNAGVGETQYFGPGTRLLVL.